In this sample, the clone carrying this T cell receptor (beta chain) turned up once. Its antigen is unidentified. This specimen comes from a study of cytomegalovirus exposure and HLA in healthy donors. Germline lookup yields CDR1 MNHNS and CDR2 SASEGT. Trimming removed 0 bases at V and 2 bases at J, with 23 bases between. The CDR3 spans 19 residues. PCR employed 60 Vbeta and 13 Jbeta primers. The assay was immunoSEQ multiplex PCR, and TCRdb's table has in-frame clones only and misses some. The data show about 160,000 clones, with 86% seen just once and over 1.5% held by the top ten. Regarding the study as a whole: CMV serostatus was the only immune exposure information that was available.

The clonotype originates from a woman younger than 30 in good health and CMV-seronegative. Input material: PBMCs. The chain carries TRBV6-1 and TRBJ2-7; TRBD2 might be the D (5 bases). This CDR3 reads CASSEALSEDGPLPYEQYF. The CDR3 region has the DNA TGTGCCAGCAGTGAAGCGCTTTCGGAGGACGGCCCGCTCCCCTACGAGCAGTACTTC.